This is a list of T cell receptor beta chains from one sample in a study of cytomegalovirus exposure and HLA in healthy donors. The protocol was immunoSEQ multiplex PCR, while the TCRdb copy is restricted to in-frame clones and leaves out a portion. The profile shows 150,000 or so clones, approximately 79% of them singletons. The sample comprised PBMCs. The origin of the receptors is a male donor in good health and CMV-seronegative. CDR3s include the opening cysteine and the closing phenylalanine or tryptophan. The D gene is left open where the match is weak. For some rows the clone size is stated as once, few or many, or as a class when expanded; others skip it.

abundance: few; v_gene: TRBV19; j_gene: TRBJ1-1; d_gene: NA; CDR3aa: CASSPGQRNTEAFF; CDR3nt: TGTGCCAGTAGTCCCGGACAGAGGAACACTGAAGCTTTCTTT
abundance: NA; v_gene: TRBV7-4; j_gene: TRBJ1-2; d_gene: NA; CDR3aa: CASSPPELEGGGYTF; CDR3nt: TGTGCCAGCAGCCCACCCGAATTAGAGGGTGGCGGCTACACCTTC
abundance: NA; v_gene: TRBV6-4; j_gene: TRBJ2-1; d_gene: NA; CDR3aa: CASSTSSFSYNEQFF; CDR3nt: TGTGCCAGCAGTACCTCTAGCTTCTCCTACAATGAGCAGTTCTTC
abundance: NA; v_gene: TRBV5-6; j_gene: TRBJ1-4; d_gene: NA; CDR3aa: CASSLAATNEKLFF; CDR3nt: TGTGCCAGCAGCTTGGCCGCAACTAATGAAAAACTGTTTTTT
abundance: NA; v_gene: TRBV28; j_gene: TRBJ1-5; d_gene: TRBD1; CDR3aa: CASSLRQGGQPQHF; CDR3nt: TGTGCCAGCAGTTTACGACAGGGGGGACAGCCCCAGCATTTT
abundance: NA; v_gene: TRBV4-1; j_gene: TRBJ1-3; d_gene: TRBD1; CDR3aa: CASSQGTGWAGNTIYF; CDR3nt: TGCGCCAGCAGCCAAGGGACAGGGTGGGCTGGAAACACCATATATTTT
abundance: NA; v_gene: TRBV5-1; j_gene: TRBJ2-7; d_gene: NA; CDR3aa: CASTLGESLGEQYF; CDR3nt: TGCGCCAGCACCCTGGGAGAGAGCCTCGGAGAGCAGTACTTC
abundance: NA; v_gene: TRBV21-1; j_gene: TRBJ1-1; d_gene: NA; CDR3aa: CASRTGQGNTEAFF; CDR3nt: TGTGCCAGCAGGACGGGACAGGGGAACACTGAAGCTTTCTTT
abundance: once; v_gene: TRBV10-3; j_gene: TRBJ2-1; d_gene: NA; CDR3aa: CARAQGLDNEQFF; CDR3nt: TGTGCCAGAGCCCAGGGACTGGACAATGAGCAGTTCTTC
abundance: NA; v_gene: TRBV25-1; j_gene: TRBJ1-2; d_gene: NA; CDR3aa: CASSVTVGGNYGYTF; CDR3nt: TGTGCCAGCAGCGTCACTGTAGGGGGAAACTATGGCTACACCTTC
abundance: NA; v_gene: TRBV11-3; j_gene: TRBJ2-7; d_gene: NA; CDR3aa: CASSLRADSYEQYF; CDR3nt: TGTGCCAGCAGCTTGAGGGCAGATTCCTACGAGCAGTACTTC
abundance: NA; v_gene: TRBV30; j_gene: TRBJ1-3; d_gene: TRBD1; CDR3aa: CAWSVGGGGNTIYF; CDR3nt: TGTGCCTGGAGTGTAGGGGGCGGAGGAAACACCATATATTTT
abundance: NA; v_gene: TRBV2; j_gene: TRBJ2-3; d_gene: NA; CDR3aa: CASSELGRGFSDTQYF; CDR3nt: TGTGCCAGCAGTGAGTTGGGTCGGGGGTTTTCAGATACGCAGTATTTT
abundance: NA; v_gene: TRBV4-1; j_gene: TRBJ2-2; d_gene: TRBD1; CDR3aa: CASSYGTVGELFF; CDR3nt: TGCGCCAGCAGCTACGGGACAGTCGGGGAGCTGTTTTTT
abundance: NA; v_gene: TRBV19; j_gene: TRBJ1-1; d_gene: TRBD1; CDR3aa: CASSIFQQGVNTEAFF; CDR3nt: TGTGCCAGTAGTATATTCCAACAGGGGGTGAACACTGAAGCTTTCTTT
abundance: NA; v_gene: TRBV7-6; j_gene: TRBJ2-1; d_gene: NA; CDR3aa: CASSLEILHEQFF; CDR3nt: TGTGCCAGCAGCTTAGAAATACTTCACGAGCAGTTCTTC
abundance: NA; v_gene: TRBV25-1; j_gene: TRBJ1-2; d_gene: TRBD1; CDR3aa: CASNRGDWDGYTF; CDR3nt: TGTGCCAGTAACAGGGGAGATTGGGATGGCTACACCTTC
abundance: NA; v_gene: TRBV19; j_gene: TRBJ2-6; d_gene: NA; CDR3aa: CASSIGLLSSGANVLTF; CDR3nt: TGTGCCAGTAGTATAGGATTACTGAGCTCTGGGGCCAACGTCCTGACTTTC
abundance: NA; v_gene: TRBV9; j_gene: TRBJ2-7; d_gene: NA; CDR3aa: CASSDLRAGGEQYF; CDR3nt: TGTGCCAGCAGCGACCTGCGGGCTGGAGGCGAGCAGTACTTC
abundance: NA; v_gene: TRBV5-6; j_gene: TRBJ2-5; d_gene: NA; CDR3aa: CASSLGRETQYF; CDR3nt: TGTGCCAGCAGCTTGGGCAGAGAGACCCAGTACTTC
abundance: once; v_gene: TRBV5-1; j_gene: TRBJ2-1; d_gene: TRBD1; CDR3aa: CASSLTGTGGRDEQFF; CDR3nt: TGCGCCAGCAGCTTGACCGGGACAGGGGGCAGGGATGAGCAGTTCTTC
abundance: NA; v_gene: TRBV6-5; j_gene: TRBJ1-1; d_gene: NA; CDR3aa: CASSLQNEAFF; CDR3nt: TGTGCCAGCAGCCTTCAGAATGAAGCTTTCTTT
abundance: NA; v_gene: TRBV18; j_gene: TRBJ2-3; d_gene: NA; CDR3aa: CASSSLQVGTDTQYF; CDR3nt: TGTGCCAGCTCAAGTCTCCAGGTTGGAACAGATACGCAGTATTTT
abundance: NA; v_gene: TRBV10-3; j_gene: TRBJ2-7; d_gene: TRBD1; CDR3aa: CATIPGQGGYEQYF; CDR3nt: TGTGCCACGATCCCGGGACAGGGAGGGTACGAGCAGTACTTC
abundance: few; v_gene: TRBV6-5; j_gene: TRBJ1-1; d_gene: TRBD1; CDR3aa: CASTLRTGATEAFF; CDR3nt: TGTGCCAGCACTCTTCGGACAGGGGCCACTGAAGCTTTCTTT
abundance: NA; v_gene: TRBV4-3; j_gene: TRBJ1-1; d_gene: NA; CDR3aa: CASSQAAGNTEAFF; CDR3nt: TGCGCCAGCAGCCAAGCTGCGGGGAACACTGAAGCTTTCTTT
abundance: few; v_gene: TRBV9; j_gene: TRBJ1-1; d_gene: NA; CDR3aa: CASSVVANTEAFF; CDR3nt: TGTGCCAGCAGCGTAGTGGCGAACACTGAAGCTTTCTTT
abundance: NA; v_gene: TRBV6-1; j_gene: TRBJ1-4; d_gene: NA; CDR3aa: CASSEAPGYGGGEKLFF; CDR3nt: TGTGCCAGCAGTGAAGCGCCTGGTTATGGGGGAGGTGAAAAACTGTTTTTT
abundance: NA; v_gene: TRBV15; j_gene: TRBJ2-3; d_gene: TRBD2; CDR3aa: CATSALRGPSGRNTQYF; CDR3nt: TGTGCCACCAGCGCCTTAAGGGGGCCTAGCGGGAGGAATACGCAGTATTTT
abundance: NA; v_gene: TRBV30; j_gene: TRBJ1-1; d_gene: NA; CDR3aa: CAWSVTRNTEAFF; CDR3nt: TGTGCCTGGAGTGTAACCAGGAACACTGAAGCTTTCTTT
abundance: few; v_gene: TRBV6-5; j_gene: TRBJ2-7; d_gene: NA; CDR3aa: CASSYSGAPYEQYF; CDR3nt: TGTGCCAGCAGTTACTCGGGAGCCCCCTACGAGCAGTACTTC
abundance: NA; v_gene: TRBV28; j_gene: TRBJ1-2; d_gene: TRBD1; CDR3aa: CASSSGQRLYGYTF; CDR3nt: TGTGCCAGCAGTTCGGGACAGCGACTCTATGGCTACACCTTC
abundance: NA; v_gene: TRBV6-5; j_gene: TRBJ1-2; d_gene: TRBD1; CDR3aa: CASLNTGTGGHGYTF; CDR3nt: TGTGCCAGCCTAAACACCGGGACAGGGGGCCATGGCTACACCTTC
abundance: once; v_gene: TRBV25-1; j_gene: TRBJ2-5; d_gene: NA; CDR3aa: CASSAHPGHSEEGTQYF; CDR3nt: TGTGCCAGCAGTGCCCATCCGGGACATTCAGAGGAAGGGACCCAGTACTTC
abundance: NA; v_gene: TRBV18; j_gene: TRBJ1-2; d_gene: NA; CDR3aa: CASSPPQGLGYTF; CDR3nt: TGTGCCAGCTCACCACCACAGGGCCTTGGCTACACCTTC
abundance: NA; v_gene: TRBV2; j_gene: TRBJ2-5; d_gene: TRBD2; CDR3aa: CASKWTMGGEQYF; CDR3nt: TGTGCCAGCAAATGGACCATGGGGGGGGAGCAGTACTTC
abundance: NA; v_gene: TRBV9; j_gene: TRBJ2-1; d_gene: NA; CDR3aa: CASSVAVGEQFF; CDR3nt: TGTGCCAGCAGCGTAGCCGTCGGTGAGCAGTTCTTC
abundance: NA; v_gene: TRBV6-6; j_gene: TRBJ2-7; d_gene: TRBD2; CDR3aa: CASCEGTSGRTYEQYF; CDR3nt: TGTGCCAGCTGCGAGGGGACTAGCGGCCGAACCTACGAGCAGTACTTC
abundance: NA; v_gene: TRBV15; j_gene: TRBJ2-7; d_gene: TRBD1; CDR3aa: CATSSGQGYEQYF; CDR3nt: TGTGCCACCAGCAGCGGACAGGGCTACGAGCAGTACTTC
abundance: NA; v_gene: TRBV11-3; j_gene: TRBJ1-6; d_gene: TRBD1; CDR3aa: CASSDAGQGATSPLHF; CDR3nt: TGTGCCAGCAGTGATGCGGGACAGGGGGCGACTTCACCCCTCCACTTT
abundance: NA; v_gene: TRBV6-6; j_gene: TRBJ1-3; d_gene: TRBD1; CDR3aa: CASSDRANSGNTIYF; CDR3nt: TGTGCCAGCAGTGACAGGGCCAACTCTGGAAACACCATATATTTT
abundance: NA; v_gene: TRBV7-9; j_gene: TRBJ1-4; d_gene: NA; CDR3aa: CASSLRGTNEKLFF; CDR3nt: TGTGCCAGCAGCCTCAGGGGAACTAATGAAAAACTGTTTTTT
abundance: few; v_gene: TRBV7-9; j_gene: TRBJ1-5; d_gene: TRBD1; CDR3aa: CASSNGQGPNQPQHF; CDR3nt: TGTGCCAGCAGCAACGGACAGGGACCGAACCAGCCCCAGCATTTT
abundance: NA; v_gene: TRBV4-1; j_gene: TRBJ1-4; d_gene: TRBD1; CDR3aa: CASSQARWGLQGINEKLFF; CDR3nt: TGCGCCAGCAGCCAAGCTAGGTGGGGGCTACAGGGGATTAATGAAAAACTGTTTTTT
abundance: NA; v_gene: TRBV30; j_gene: TRBJ1-1; d_gene: NA; CDR3aa: CAWSVQEGRNTEAFF; CDR3nt: TGTGCCTGGAGTGTACAGGAGGGGAGGAACACTGAAGCTTTCTTT
abundance: NA; v_gene: TRBV11-1; j_gene: TRBJ2-1; d_gene: NA; CDR3aa: CASSLFASYEQFF; CDR3nt: TGTGCCAGCAGCTTATTCGCGAGTTATGAGCAGTTCTTC
abundance: NA; v_gene: TRBV15; j_gene: TRBJ1-2; d_gene: TRBD1; CDR3aa: CATSRDVTGGLNYGYTF; CDR3nt: TGTGCCACCAGCAGAGATGTGACAGGGGGCCTAAACTATGGCTACACCTTC
abundance: NA; v_gene: TRBV7-8; j_gene: TRBJ2-5; d_gene: NA; CDR3aa: CASSLSSRVGSKETQYF; CDR3nt: TGTGCCAGCAGCTTAAGTTCTCGAGTGGGGAGTAAAGAGACCCAGTACTTC
abundance: NA; v_gene: TRBV7-2; j_gene: TRBJ1-3; d_gene: TRBD1; CDR3aa: CASSLGQGENTIYF; CDR3nt: TGTGCCAGCAGCTTAGGACAGGGAGAGAACACCATATATTTT
abundance: few; v_gene: TRBV6-4; j_gene: TRBJ2-7; d_gene: TRBD2; CDR3aa: CASSETSGSYEQYF; CDR3nt: TGTGCCAGCAGTGAGACTAGCGGCTCCTACGAGCAGTACTTC
abundance: once; v_gene: TRBV7-6; j_gene: TRBJ2-7; d_gene: TRBD2; CDR3aa: CASTPGPHSGSSYEQYF; CDR3nt: TGTGCCAGCACCCCTGGACCCCATAGCGGGAGCTCCTACGAGCAGTACTTC
abundance: few; v_gene: TRBV19; j_gene: TRBJ2-2; d_gene: TRBD1; CDR3aa: CASSPGDRVSGELFF; CDR3nt: TGTGCCAGTAGTCCAGGGGACAGGGTATCCGGGGAGCTGTTTTTT
abundance: NA; v_gene: TRBV29-1; j_gene: TRBJ1-1; d_gene: NA; CDR3aa: CSVERANTEAFF; CDR3nt: TGCAGCGTTGAGCGAGCGAACACTGAAGCTTTCTTT
abundance: NA; v_gene: TRBV19; j_gene: TRBJ1-5; d_gene: NA; CDR3aa: CASSIAWRGGNQPQHF; CDR3nt: TGTGCCAGTAGTATAGCCTGGCGGGGAGGAAATCAGCCCCAGCATTTT
abundance: NA; v_gene: TRBV6-6; j_gene: TRBJ1-3; d_gene: NA; CDR3aa: CASSIQGAGNTIYF; CDR3nt: TGTGCCAGCAGTATTCAGGGTGCCGGAAACACCATATATTTT